These 11 T cell receptor beta chains originate from one sample sequenced in a study of blood T cell repertoires in COVID-19. Libraries were prepared by immunoSEQ multiplex PCR; TCRdb keeps only in-frame clonotypes and omits some of them. The top ten hold under 15% of the sample, which has some 70,000 clones, approximately 80% seen once. Specimen: peripheral blood. The source of these receptors is a man aged 55-75 years with COVID-19, enrolled during active disease.

The chain joins TRBV4-2 to TRBJ1-1; TRBD1 agrees at 11 bases. The CDR3 is 15 residues long. Trimming removed 2 bases from V and 3 bases from J; junction bases left unmatched: 2. Germline CDR1 and CDR2: LGHNA and YNFKEQ. In DNA form, the CDR3 reads TGTGCCAGCAGCCAACGGACAGGGGGCGACACTGAAGCTTTCTTT. Translated: CASSQRTGGDTEAFF.

The CDR3 here is CAWSFGTGVSGANVLTF. The CDR3 coding sequence is TGTGCCTGGAGTTTTGGGACAGGGGTCTCTGGGGCCAACGTCCTGACTTTC. J is TRBJ2-6 and V is TRBV30; 10 bases map to TRBD1. The trim removed 2 bases at V and 0 bases at J, leaving 4 bases unmatched. In germline, CDR1 is GTSNPN, CDR2 SVGIG (reference sequence). CDR3 length: 17 residues.

The CDR3 spells CASSPTSGTNTGELFF. The CDR3 DNA is TGTGCCAGCTCACCAACTAGCGGGACGAACACCGGGGAGCTGTTTTTT. The chain couples TRBV18 to TRBJ2-2; TRBD2 matches 10 bases. The V segment lost 2 bases and the J segment 0 bases; nucleotides outside the gene matches: 0. The CDR3 spans 16 residues. Germline assignment: CDR1 KGHSH and CDR2 LQKENI.

The chain carries TRBV14 and TRBJ1-2; D call uncertain. The CDR3 spans 14 residues. Germline CDR1 and CDR2: SGHDN and FVKESK. Deletions cut 6 bases from V and 0 bases from J, with 11 bases between. The CDR3 region is CASSGGRANYGYTF. CDR3 DNA: TGTGCCAGCAGTGGAGGGAGGGCTAACTATGGCTACACCTTC.

This chain links TRBV2 with TRBJ1-4; 9 nucleotides line up with TRBD1. V dropped 7 bases and J dropped 4; count of bases not matched to a gene: 4. Looked up from germline, CDR1 is SNHLY and CDR2 is FYNNEI. CDR3 size: 14 residues. As DNA, the CDR3 is TGTGCCAGCAACCGGGACAGGGTTAATGAAAAACTGTTTTTT. It translates to CASNRDRVNEKLFF.

The chain combines TRBV5-1 with TRBJ1-1; unclear D gene. The CDR3 loop spans 14 amino acids. In germline, CDR1 is SGHRS, CDR2 YFSETQ. V lost 4 bases and J lost 4, with 14 bases in between. As DNA, the CDR3 is TGCGCCAGCAGCCAACGGGGTGGGCCCACTGAAGCTTTCTTT. This translates into CASSQRGGPTEAFF.

The V and J genes are TRBV27 and TRBJ2-7, with 10 positions matching TRBD2. This CDR3 has 16 residues. CDR1 is MNHEY, CDR2 SMNVEV, per germline (reference sequence). The V segment lost 4 bases and the J segment 12 bases; nucleotides outside the gene matches: 18. The CDR3 DNA reads TGTGCCAGCAGTTCATTTACACTAGCGGGATTCAAAGAGACGTACTTC. Residues: CASSSFTLAGFKETYF.

This clone was seen only once. V gene TRBV7-9 combines with J gene TRBJ2-7, with no clear D. Germline V gene data show CDR1 as SEHNR and CDR2 as FQNEAQ (reference sequence). The CDR3 has 12 residues. Trimming took 5 bases from V and 3 from J, leaving 8 bases between them. The CDR3 bases are TGTGCCAGCAGCCCCAGGCACTACGAGCAGTACTTC. Protein sequence: CASSPRHYEQYF.

The chain recombines TRBV5-6 with TRBJ2-5; 8 positions match TRBD1. The CDR3 is 13 amino acids. V trimming: 4 bases; J trimming: 2 bases; junction bases outside the gene matches: 1. CDR1 is SGHDT and CDR2 is YYEEEE in the germline V gene. The CDR3 DNA is TGTGCCAGCAGCCGGACAGGGCAAGAGACCCAGTACTTC. This gives the protein CASSRTGQETQYF.

The V and J genes are TRBV19 and TRBJ1-1; the D gene is possibly TRBD1 (5 bases). Germline V gene lookup returns CDR1 LNHDA and CDR2 SQIVND (reference sequence). This CDR3 spans 15 amino acids. Trimming cost V 3 bases and J 1 base, with 12 bases left between them. CDR3 sequence: CASSIFGGRNTEAFF. DNA of the CDR3: TGTGCCAGTAGTATTTTCGGGGGTAGGAACACTGAAGCTTTCTTT.

This chain links TRBV7-3 with TRBJ1-3; perhaps TRBD1 as D (5 bases). This CDR3 contains 16 residues. The V end lost 5 bases, the J end lost 4 bases, and 18 bases lay between the germline ends. Germline CDR1 SGHTA, CDR2 FQGTGA. In DNA form, the CDR3 reads TGTGCCAGCAGCATCGCCCCGGCGGGGGGGGGAAACACCATATATTTT. Amino acids: CASSIAPAGGGNTIYF.